This TCR beta chain was obtained from a study of cytomegalovirus exposure and HLA in healthy donors. This clone appeared a single time. The antigen remains unidentified. Assay: immunoSEQ multiplex PCR; the TCRdb copy retains only in-frame clones and omits some. The data show tens of thousands of clones, roughly 91% seen once. Broader study findings: It was about 180 TCR beta chains that were listed as cytomegalovirus-associated. Most TCRs appeared rarely, but some public TCRs recurred in many donors.

Germline values: CDR1 MNHEY, CDR2 SVGAGI. Trimming cost V 4 bases and J 6 bases, with 10 bases left between them. This CDR3 region has 13 residues. This sequence was found in a man under 40 in good health and CMV-seronegative. V gene TRBV6-5 combines with J gene TRBJ1-5; no clear D. Sequencing was done on a sample of PBMCs. The CDR3 DNA follows: TGTGCCAGCAGTTTAAGTAGCGGTCAGCCCCAGCATTTT. Protein sequence: CASSLSSGQPQHF.